This TCR beta chain was documented in a study of blood T cell repertoires in COVID-19. Study-wide background: Samples representing acute and convalescent COVID-19 were sourced from the United States, Italy and Spain. Nucleic acid was either cDNA or gDNA, and it came from T cells, B-cell-depleted T cells, or PBMCs.

As originally analysed: Amplification of reference gene primers provided the estimated nucleated cell counts. Method: immunoSEQ multiplex PCR; TCRdb's copy keeps in-frame clones and lacks some. V, J and clone size are taken as reported in that table, and D and trimming were inferred from the DNA itself. This sample has 35,000 to 55,000 clones, with 86% found just once. This clone was detected only a few times. The TCR comes from a man aged 55 to 70 with active COVID-19. The sample comprised peripheral blood.

This chain's CDR3 is CASSSPQGYGYTF. CDR3 sequence (DNA): TGTGCCAGCAGCTCCCCCCAGGGCTATGGCTACACCTTC. V usage is TRBV11-2 and J usage is TRBJ1-2; a weak D match, TRBD1 (5 bases). The CDR3 runs to 13 residues. Trimming removed 4 bases from V and 4 bases from J, with 10 bases in between. Per the germline V gene, CDR1 is SGHAT and CDR2 is FQNNGV.